Presented here are 25 T cell receptor beta chains from one specimen sequenced in a study of identical twins. TCRdb reanalysed the 5' RACE reads using MiXCR and keeps one entry per CDR3 protein. The table has 1.5 million to 2 million distinct CDR3 sequences, under 35% seen once. The specimen was cord blood. The receptor source for this set is a newborn girl in good health.

This sequence joins TRBV6-5 and TRBJ1-2, with unresolved D. The CDR3 covers 15 residues. The V gene lost 5 bases and the J gene lost 4 bases, with 17 bases spanning the gap. Germline V CDR1 and CDR2: MNHEY, SVGAGI. The CDR3 loop reads CASSDGVDSGYGYTF. Here the CDR3 DNA reads TGTGCCAGCAGTGATGGCGTCGATTCTGGCTATGGCTACACCTTC.

The chain uses TRBV20-1 and TRBJ1-2, with 10 bases that match TRBD1. The CDR3 is made up of 16 amino acids. From germline, CDR1 is DFQATT and CDR2 SNEGSKA (reference sequence). The V gene end was trimmed by 2 bases and the J gene end by 2 bases; junction bases not matched to a gene: 8. The chain's CDR3 is CSARNKPGQGNYGYTF. The CDR3 bases are TGCAGTGCTAGAAACAAACCGGGACAGGGGAACTATGGCTACACCTTC.

On this clonotype itself: A much bigger clone sits one base away, suggesting this may be a read error. CDR3 DNA sequence: TGTGCCGTCAGTGCCCAACAGGGGCTGGCTAACTATGGCTACACCTTC. Its translation is CAVSAQQGLANYGYTF. This chain uses TRBV10-3 with TRBJ1-2; TRBD1 matches at 7 bases. Germline V CDR1 and CDR2: ENHRY, SYGVKD. The CDR3 totals 16 residues.

In this sample, this clonotype turned up a few times. The V call is TRBV29-1, the J call TRBJ2-5, with unresolved D. The CDR3 is 10 residues long. Trimming took 4 bases from V and 12 from J, leaving 12 bases between them. CDR1 is SQVTM, CDR2 ANQGSEA, per germline. CDR3 in DNA: TGCAGCGTTGTAGGTCCCCAGGAGTACTTC. As protein: CSVVGPQEYF.

There are a few counts of this clonotype. The rearrangement uses TRBV9 and TRBJ1-1, with D uncertain. The germline CDR1 and CDR2 sequences are SGDLS and YYNGEE. The CDR3 is made up of 14 amino acids. Trimming removed 6 bases at V and 3 bases at J, with 15 bases between. CDR3 coding DNA: TGTGCCAGCACCCCACTCGCCCGGGACACTGAAGCTTTCTTT. Protein product: CASTPLARDTEAFF.

This chain uses TRBV5-1 with TRBJ2-5, with D perhaps TRBD1 (6 bases). The CDR3 spans 14 residues. Germline loops: CDR1 SGHRS, CDR2 YFSETQ. V was pared by 4 bases and J by 5 bases, with 15 bases between. CDR3 sequence (DNA): TGCGCCAGCAGCGACGGGACAATAAAGGAGACCCAGTACTTC. Its protein product is CASSDGTIKETQYF.

This clonotype was observed a handful of times. This chain links TRBV4-1 with TRBJ2-1; the match to TRBD1 covers 7 bases. The CDR3 has 16 amino acids. Losses at the gene ends were 1 base for V and 2 bases for J; bases not matched to a gene: 5. Germline V gene lookup returns CDR1 MGHRA and CDR2 YSYEKL. The CDR3 DNA is TGCGCCAGCAGCCAAGGCCGGGACAGAGCCTACAATGAGCAGTTCTTC. The encoded protein is CASSQGRDRAYNEQFF.

A word on this clonotype: At one of its ends the junction is not consistent with the germline gene, which may arise from a read error. The chain is built from TRBV20-1 and TRBJ2-1; the match to TRBD2 covers 12 bases. CDR1 is DFQATT and CDR2 is SNEGSKA in the germline V gene (reference sequence). The CDR3 runs to 17 residues. The CDR3 protein is CSVRLPSGRGVYNEQFF. CDR3 nucleotides: TGCAGTGTTAGACTCCCTAGCGGGAGGGGTGTGTACAATGAGCAGTTCTTC.

This clonotype was counted between two and nine times. The chain employs TRBV3-1 and TRBJ2-3, with a possible D match to TRBD1 (5 bases). Germline V gives CDR1 LGHDT, CDR2 YNNKEL (reference sequence). This CDR3 comprises 15 residues. Trimming cost V 7 bases and J 4 bases, with 18 bases left between them. The DNA of the CDR3 is TGTGCCAGCATCCAGGGAACGTCGGTAGCAGATACGCAGTATTTT. It codes for CASIQGTSVADTQYF.

This clonotype was detected a few times. The genes are TRBV27 and TRBJ1-6, with a possible D match to TRBD1 (5 bases). Germline V gene data show CDR1 as MNHEY and CDR2 as SMNVEV (reference sequence). This CDR3 region has 14 residues. V lost 3 bases to trimming and J lost 6 bases, with 9 bases between them. In nucleotides, the CDR3 is TGTGCCAGCAGTTTCGACAGTTTTAATTCACCCCTCCACTTT. As protein: CASSFDSFNSPLHF.

The rearrangement links TRBV6-6 to TRBJ1-2, with D possibly being TRBD1 (5 bases). Trimming took 10 bases from V and 8 from J, leaving 11 bases between them. This CDR3 contains 10 residues. Germline V lookup: CDR1 MNHNY, CDR2 SVGAGI (reference sequence). The CDR3 nucleotides are TGTGCCACCCTAGGGGAAGGCTACACCTTC. It encodes CATLGEGYTF.

The rearrangement joins TRBV19 to TRBJ2-1; D is possibly TRBD2 (7 bases). Gene TRBJ2-7 matches the end of the DNA better, so the J call may be wrong. Per the germline V gene, CDR1 is LNHDA and CDR2 is SQIVND (reference sequence). CDR3 size: 15 residues. CDR3 coding DNA: TGTGCCAGTAGTATAGATGGGGGGGCCTACAATGAGCAGTACTTC. It yields the protein CASSIDGGAYNEQYF.

The chain combines TRBV3-1 with TRBJ2-7, with D tentatively TRBD1 (5 bases). Germline CDR1 LGHDT, CDR2 YNNKEL (reference sequence). This CDR3 region has 15 residues. The germline V and J ends were trimmed by 0 bases and 0 bases, with 9 bases remaining between them. CDR3 bases: TGTGCCAGCAGCCAAGAAGGGGCGTTCTCCTACGAGCAGTACTTC. Amino acids: CASSQEGAFSYEQYF.

V is TRBV27 and J is TRBJ1-1; D perhaps matches TRBD1 (5 bases). This CDR3 spans 15 amino acids. V lost 6 bases, J lost 3 bases, and 17 bases lay in between. Germline loops: CDR1 MNHEY, CDR2 SMNVEV (reference sequence). In DNA, the CDR3 is TGTGCCAGCAGGAAATCGGGACGGTCGGACACTGAAGCTTTCTTT. This codes for CASRKSGRSDTEAFF.

The rearrangement joins TRBV12-3 or TRBV12-4 to TRBJ1-4; 7 bases map to TRBD1. CDR3 length: 14 residues. J lost 3 bases, V lost 6 bases, and 4 bases had no gene match. CDR3 sequence: CASRPGTANEKLFF. The CDR3 bases are TGTGCCAGCAGACCCGGGACAGCTAATGAAAAACTGTTTTTT.

This clonotype was observed a handful of times. This chain connects TRBV11-2 to TRBJ2-1; unclear D gene. With 4 bases removed from V and 3 bases from J, the gap between germline ends came to 10 bases. CDR1 is SGHAT, CDR2 FQNNGV, per germline. The CDR3 is 14 amino acids. The CDR3 protein is CASSSGWIYNEQFF. CDR3 bases: TGTGCCAGCAGCTCAGGATGGATCTACAATGAGCAGTTCTTC. Full variable domain (outside the CDR3, taken from reference TRBV11-2 and TRBJ2-1): EAGVAQSPRYKIIEKRQSVAFWCNPISGHATLYWYQQILGQGPKLLIQFQNNGVVDDSQLPKDRFSAERLKGVDSTLKIQPAKLEDSAVYLCASSSGWIYNEQFFGPGTRLTVL.

This clonotype was counted only a few times. This chain uses TRBV7-2 with TRBJ1-2; no firm D call. Between the trimmed V and J ends, which lost 5 bases and 10 bases, there was a span of 17 bases. Germline CDR1 is SGHTA and CDR2 is FQGNSA. This CDR3 is 13 amino acids long. The CDR3 DNA sequence: TGTGCCAGCAGCCCCCTCACAATTACCTCCTACACCTTC. Translating it yields CASSPLTITSYTF.

This clonotype turned up a few times. This chain connects TRBV7-9 to TRBJ1-4; 9 bases are shared with TRBD1. The CDR3 spans 16 residues. In germline, CDR1 is SEHNR, CDR2 FQNEAQ (reference sequence). V trimming: 4 bases; J trimming: 5 bases; junction bases outside the gene matches: 8. The CDR3 is CASSSLTGGRNEKLFF. The CDR3 DNA reads as TGTGCCAGCAGCTCCCTGACAGGGGGTAGAAATGAAAAACTGTTTTTT.

V is TRBV30 and J is TRBJ1-2, with TRBD1 matching 11 bases. V shed 3 bases, J shed 7 bases, and the junction held 4 bases outside the gene matches. The CDR3 length is 13 residues. Germline loops: CDR1 GTSNPN, CDR2 SVGIG (reference sequence). CDR3: CAWRGQGGCGYTF. The CDR3 region has the DNA TGTGCCTGGAGGGGACAGGGGGGGTGTGGCTACACCTTC.

The table lists this clonotype with a few counts. The genes are TRBV10-3 and TRBJ1-1; perhaps TRBD1 as D (6 bases). V lost 9 bases to trimming and J lost 0 bases, with 14 bases between them. CDR1 and CDR2 (germline): ENHRY, SYGVKD. The CDR3 is made up of 14 amino acids. CDR3 loop: CAISGTSMNTEAFF. Here the CDR3 DNA reads TGTGCCATTTCCGGGACATCCATGAACACTGAAGCTTTCTTT.

Only a few counts were recorded for this clonotype. The rearrangement links TRBV2 to TRBJ2-7; 10 positions agree with TRBD2. This CDR3 is built from 16 residues. CDR1 and CDR2 (germline): SNHLY, FYNNEI. Trimming took 8 bases from V and 5 from J; bases not matched to a gene: 15. DNA for the CDR3: TGTGCCAGCGGACACCCTGGGTTAGCGGGAGGTAACGAGCAGTACTTC. Protein sequence: CASGHPGLAGGNEQYF.

The rearrangement joins TRBV27 to TRBJ1-4; D unresolved. CDR1 and CDR2 from the germline V gene are MNHEY and SMNVEV (reference sequence). This CDR3 contains 15 residues. Trimming stripped 4 bases from V and 8 bases from J, with 17 bases between. In DNA form, the CDR3 reads TGTGCCAGCAGTTGGAGGGCCTTAAGGTCGGAAAAACTGTTTTTT. Translating gives CASSWRALRSEKLFF.

The DNA for the CDR3 is TGTGCCAGCAGCTTAGCGTTTAAGGGCTCGGTTGATGGCTACACCTTC. Encoded protein: CASSLAFKGSVDGYTF. The rearrangement links TRBV7-9 to TRBJ1-2, with unresolved D. There are 16 residues in the CDR3. Trimming left V 0 bases short and J 6 bases short, with 17 bases between. Germline values: CDR1 SEHNR, CDR2 FQNEAQ (reference sequence).

This chain connects TRBV3-1 to TRBJ2-6, with D tentatively TRBD2 (6 bases). The germline V and J ends were trimmed by 4 bases and 4 bases, with 14 bases remaining between them. Germline-derived CDR1 and CDR2 are LGHDT and YNNKEL (reference sequence). The length of the CDR3 is 16 residues. The CDR3, as DNA: TGTGCCAGCAGCCCTCCGGGCGCGGGGGGGGCCAACGTCCTGACTTTC. Its protein product is CASSPPGAGGANVLTF.

There are a few counts of this clonotype. J is TRBJ2-7 and V is TRBV10-3; no clear D. V dropped 4 bases and J dropped 7 bases, with 11 bases sitting between them. The CDR3 has 12 amino acids. The germline gives CDR1 ENHRY, CDR2 SYGVKD. In DNA form, the CDR3 reads TGTGCCATCAGTGTAGGCCTCAATGAGCAGTACTTC. This gives the protein CAISVGLNEQYF.